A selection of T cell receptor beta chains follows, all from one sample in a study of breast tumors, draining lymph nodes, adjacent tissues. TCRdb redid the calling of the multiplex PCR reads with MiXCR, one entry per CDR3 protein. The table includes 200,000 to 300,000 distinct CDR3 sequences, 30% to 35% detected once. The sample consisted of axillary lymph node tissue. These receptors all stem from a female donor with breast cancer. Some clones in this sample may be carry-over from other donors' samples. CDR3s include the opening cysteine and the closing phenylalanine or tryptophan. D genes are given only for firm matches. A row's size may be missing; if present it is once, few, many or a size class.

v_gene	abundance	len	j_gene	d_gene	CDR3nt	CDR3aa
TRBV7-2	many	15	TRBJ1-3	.	TGTGCCAGCAGCCCAACCAGAACCTCTGGAAACACCATATATTTT	CASSPTRTSGNTIYF
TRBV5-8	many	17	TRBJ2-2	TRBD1	TGTGCCAGCAGCAGGGGACAGGGTCTTAGATACACCGGGGAGCTGTTTTTT	CASSRGQGLRYTGELFF
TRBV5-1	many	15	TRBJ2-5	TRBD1	TGCGCCAGCAGCTTGGCCAGGGGGCGAGGAGAGACCCAGTACTTC	CASSLARGRGETQYF
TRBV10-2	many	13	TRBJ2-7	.	TGCGCCAGTTCGGACGATTTTCGGGACGAGCAGTACTTC	CASSDDFRDEQYF
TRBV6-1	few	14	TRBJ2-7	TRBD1	TGTGCCAGCACCGACGTGACAGGGGGGGCCGAGCAGTACTTC	CASTDVTGGAEQYF
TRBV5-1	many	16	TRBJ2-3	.	TGCGCCAGCAGCTTGGGAGGCGGCTATAGCACAGATACGCAGTATTTT	CASSLGGGYSTDTQYF
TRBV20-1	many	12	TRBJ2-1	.	TGCAGTGCTAGAGATCCGAGAAATGAGCAGTTCTTC	CSARDPRNEQFF
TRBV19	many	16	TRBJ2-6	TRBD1	TGTGCCAGTAGTCACAGGGGGACGGGAGGGGCCAACGTCCTGACTTTC	CASSHRGTGGANVLTF
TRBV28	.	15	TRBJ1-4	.	TGTGCCAGCAGTCCCAACCGGGCCTTTAATGAAAAACTGTTTTTT	CASSPNRAFNEKLFF
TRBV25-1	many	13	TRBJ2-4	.	TGTGCCAGCAGTGAACAAGCCAAAAACATTCAGTACTTC	CASSEQAKNIQYF
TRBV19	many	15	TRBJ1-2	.	TGTGCCAGTAGTAGGAGAAGGGACGGTAACTATGGCTACACCTTC	CASSRRRDGNYGYTF
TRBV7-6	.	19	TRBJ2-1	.	TGTGCCAGCAGCTCGACCACGGGTAGCGGAGGTTCCCCCCACAATGAGCAGTTCTTC	CASSSTTGSGGSPHNEQFF
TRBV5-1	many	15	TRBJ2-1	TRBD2	TGCGCCAGCAGGTTTGGGACTAGCGGGAGTGGTGAGCAGTTCTTC	CASRFGTSGSGEQFF
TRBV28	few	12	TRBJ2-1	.	TGTGCCAGCAGTTTACGGGGCGATGAGCAGTTCTTC	CASSLRGDEQFF
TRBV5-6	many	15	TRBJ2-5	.	TGTGCCAGCAGCTTGGGACACCGGTACGGAGAGACCCAGTACTTC	CASSLGHRYGETQYF
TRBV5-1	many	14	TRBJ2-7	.	TGCGCCAGCAGCTCCGAAGGGTTCTCCTACGAGCAGTACTTC	CASSSEGFSYEQYF